The TCR beta chain described here comes from a study of blood T cell repertoires in COVID-19 (dated by TCRdb to 2018 to 2020). Describing the broader study: Samples from collaborators originated in the United States, Italy and Spain and spanned both the acute and convalescent phases of COVID-19. A de-identified subject ID, COVID-19 status, age in years and sex were almost always included in the sample metadata. The samples were drawn from two sources: the first 160 participants of the ongoing ImmuneRACE study, and about 1,300 subjects contributed by 6 global collaborators. Subjects who had been exposed to COVID-19, were actively infected with it, or had recovered from it provided the deeply sampled blood TCRbeta repertoires that made up the dataset. The repertoires were released in a freely available public database meant as a resource for research on the immune response to SARS-CoV-2. The prospective study material was composed of cDNA or gDNA derived from T cells, B-cell-depleted T cells, or PBMCs. Where available, HLA class I and class II types were obtained from metadata supplied by the sample provider rather than from assay-based typing.

As regards this clone: No cognate antigen has been identified for it. No much larger clone is present one base from it, and per-base qualities are unavailable.

TCRbeta CDR3 regions were amplified from genomic DNA by means of the immunoSEQ Assay, a bias-controlled multiplex PCR. Regarding the original processing steps: Within the assay, amplification of reference gene primers was used to estimate how many nucleated cells each sample contained. Sequence reads were collapsed and filtered to measure the absolute abundance of every unique TCRbeta CDR3 rearrangement. For each sample, productive Simpson clonality was calculated as the square root of Simpson's diversity index across productive rearrangements. Not all clones reach the TCRdb copy of this immuneACCESS table, which keeps in-frame sequences only. Checked studies attribute under half of the gap to unresolved V genes and leave the rest unexplained. The V and J calls and clone size were taken over from that table, and D and trimming were inferred from the DNA. The sample table shows around 70,000 clones, and about 92% are seen once. Jointly, the top ten make up 1.3% to 1.5% of the sample.

What the study reported, not specific to this receptor: The quantity of clinical and demographic metadata differed by source and by participant and was supplied without curation.

Including cysteine and valine, the CDR3 has 11 amino acids. This entry keeps only the CDR3 DNA: 33 bases, framed from base 1. V is pared back by 1 base and J by 3 bases, with 4 bases lying between the germline termini. Reading the germline V gene (reference sequence) gives CDR1 GTSNPN and CDR2 SVGIG. The collaborating institutions used their own protocols to collect whole blood in K2EDTA tubes. For TCRbeta analysis, collaborators shipped samples in one of three forms: frozen whole blood, isolated PBMCs, or DNA extracted from either of those sample types. The receptor was derived from a man in his forties or fifties with acute or convalescent COVID-19. The source material was peripheral blood. The V and J genes are TRBV30 and TRBJ2-7; the D gene cannot be named for sure. The DNA sequence reads TGTGCCTGGAGTGCGGGCTACGAGCAGTACGTC. It codes for CAWSAGYEQYV.